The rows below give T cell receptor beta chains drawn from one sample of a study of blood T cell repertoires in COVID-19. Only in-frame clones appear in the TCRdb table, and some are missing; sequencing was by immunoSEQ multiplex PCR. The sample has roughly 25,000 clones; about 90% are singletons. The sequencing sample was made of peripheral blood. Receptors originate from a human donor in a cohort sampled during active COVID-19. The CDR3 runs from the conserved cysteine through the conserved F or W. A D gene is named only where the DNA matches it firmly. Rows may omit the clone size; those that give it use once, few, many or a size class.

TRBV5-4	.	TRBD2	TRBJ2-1	TGTGCCAGCAGCCCCCCGGGGGGTGACTCCTACAATGAGCAGTTCTTC	CASSPPGGDSYNEQFF
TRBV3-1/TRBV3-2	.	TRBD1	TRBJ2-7	TGTGCCAGCAGCCGACAGGGGGCAGCATACGAGCAGTACTTC	CASSRQGAAYEQYF
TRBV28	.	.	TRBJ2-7	TGTGCCAGCAGTTTAGGGGGGGCCGAATCCCACTACGAGCAGTACTTC	CASSLGGAESHYEQYF
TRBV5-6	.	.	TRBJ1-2	TGTGCCAGCAGCTTCGGACAGTCGCCCAACTATGGCTACACCTTC	CASSFGQSPNYGYTF
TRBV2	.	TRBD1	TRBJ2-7	TGTGCCAGCATCCGGGACAGGGGGCTTGAGCAGTACTTC	CASIRDRGLEQYF
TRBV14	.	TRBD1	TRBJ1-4	TGTGCCAGCAGCCGAAACAGGGGGCGAGGCGAAAAACTGTTTTTT	CASSRNRGRGEKLFF
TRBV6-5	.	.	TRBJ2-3	TGTGCCCAGGGGAGCACAGATACGCAGTATTTT	CAQGSTDTQYF
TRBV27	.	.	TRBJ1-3	TGTGCCAGCAGTTCTGCATCCAGGGCGTCTGGAAACACCATATATTTT	CASSSASRASGNTIYF
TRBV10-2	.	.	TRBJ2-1	TGCGCCAGCAGTTCACAGGGTCAGGGGAATGAGCAGTTCTTC	CASSSQGQGNEQFF
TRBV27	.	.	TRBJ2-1	TGTGCCAGCAGTTTATTGGTCGGGTACAATGAGCAGTTCTTC	CASSLLVGYNEQFF
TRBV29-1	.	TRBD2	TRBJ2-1	TGCAGCGTCCGGGCGGGAGATTTAGGAGAGCAGTTCTTC	CSVRAGDLGEQFF
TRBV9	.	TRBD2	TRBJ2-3	TGTGCCAGCAGCGTTTCGGGACTAGCCGTGGATACGCAGTATTTT	CASSVSGLAVDTQYF
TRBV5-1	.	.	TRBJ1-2	TGCGCCAGCAGCTTGGAGGGTACAGGTGGCTACACCTTC	CASSLEGTGGYTF
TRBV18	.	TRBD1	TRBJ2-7	TGTGCCAGCTCACCTCAGACAGGGGTACACGAGCAGTACTTC	CASSPQTGVHEQYF
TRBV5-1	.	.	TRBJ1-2	TGCGCCAGCAGCTTCGAGGGAGACTATGGCTACACCTTC	CASSFEGDYGYTF
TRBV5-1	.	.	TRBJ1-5	TGCGCCAGCAGCTTGGAGGGGAATAGCAATCAGCCCCAGCATTTT	CASSLEGNSNQPQHF
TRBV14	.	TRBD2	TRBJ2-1	TGTGCCAGCAGCCAAGTTAGCGGGAGTTTTAATGAGCAGTTCTTC	CASSQVSGSFNEQFF
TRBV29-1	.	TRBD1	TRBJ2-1	TGCAGCGTTGATCCAGGGGGCAATGAGCAGTTCTTC	CSVDPGGNEQFF
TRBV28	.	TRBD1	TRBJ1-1	TGTGCCAGCAGTCCTCCGGGACAGAGAACTACTGAAGCTTTCTTT	CASSPPGQRTTEAFF
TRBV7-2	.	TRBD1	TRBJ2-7	TGTGCCAGCAGCAAAGACAGGGGTGTTTACGAGCAGTACTTC	CASSKDRGVYEQYF
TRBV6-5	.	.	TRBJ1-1	TGTGCCAGCAGGCCGGGGTTGAACACTGAAGCTTTCTTT	CASRPGLNTEAFF
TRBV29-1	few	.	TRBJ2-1	TGCAGCACCCGGGACTTAACTCGCTCCTACAATGAGCAGTTCTTC	CSTRDLTRSYNEQFF
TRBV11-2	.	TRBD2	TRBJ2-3	TGTGCCAGCAGCTTAGAGCCCCCTAGCGGGAGGGCGGCAGATACGCAGTATTTT	CASSLEPPSGRAADTQYF
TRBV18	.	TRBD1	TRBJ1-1	TGTGCCAGCTCACGGGACAGGGGGGGCGGAACTGAAGCTTTCTTT	CASSRDRGGGTEAFF
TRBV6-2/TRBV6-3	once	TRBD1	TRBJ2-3	TGTGCCAGCAGTTACTCTGCCCCCGGGACAGTCACAGATACGCAGTATTTT	CASSYSAPGTVTDTQYF
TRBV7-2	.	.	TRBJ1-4	TGTGCCAGCAGCTTAGACTTTGGTACTCTGTTTTTT	CASSLDFGTLFF
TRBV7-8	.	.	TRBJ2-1	TGTGCCAGCAGCCCATTGCGGTACAATGAGCAGTTCTTC	CASSPLRYNEQFF
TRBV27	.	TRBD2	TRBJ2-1	TGTGCCAGCAGTTTATGGCCCAGGGTAGCGGGAGGTAGAAATGAGCAGTTCTTC	CASSLWPRVAGGRNEQFF
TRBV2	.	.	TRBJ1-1	TGTGCCAGCAGTGAAACGGTCTTCGTGGGAGGGACTGAAGCTTTCTTT	CASSETVFVGGTEAFF
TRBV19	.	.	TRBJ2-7	TGTGCCAGTAGTTTGACTCTTCAGAGCTCCTACGAGCAGTACTTC	CASSLTLQSSYEQYF
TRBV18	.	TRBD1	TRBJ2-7	TGTGCCAGCTCACCTTCCAGGGACAGCCTCTACGAGCAGTACTTC	CASSPSRDSLYEQYF
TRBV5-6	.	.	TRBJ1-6	TGTGCCAGCAGCTCCAGATATTCACCCCTCCACTTT	CASSSRYSPLHF
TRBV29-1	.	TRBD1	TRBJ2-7	TGCAGCGGCCTCAGGGGGCACGAGCAGTACTTC	CSGLRGHEQYF
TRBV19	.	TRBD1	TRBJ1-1	TGTGCCAGTACCTGGACAGGGGGCGTTAGTGAAGCTTTCTTT	CASTWTGGVSEAFF
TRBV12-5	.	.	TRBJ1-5	TGTGCTAGTGGTTTGGTAGGAGGTCAGCCCCAGCATTTT	CASGLVGGQPQHF
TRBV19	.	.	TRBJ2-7	TGTGCCAGTAGCGAGGGGGGGTACAAGCAGTACTTC	CASSEGGYKQYF
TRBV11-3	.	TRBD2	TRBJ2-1	TGTGCCAGCAGCTTAGGGGCCGGGACTAGCGTATACAATGAGCAGTTCTTC	CASSLGAGTSVYNEQFF
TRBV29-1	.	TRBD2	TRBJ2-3	TGCAGCGCCGCGGGGGGTACGGGCACAGATACGCAGTATTTT	CSAAGGTGTDTQYF
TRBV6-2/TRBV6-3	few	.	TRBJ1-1	TGTGCCAGCAGTTACTCAAGCAGGCATAACCGAGAAGCTTTCTTT	CASSYSSRHNREAFF
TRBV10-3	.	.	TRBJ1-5	TGTGCCATCAGTGGCGGACAGAATCAGCCCCAGCATTTT	CAISGGQNQPQHF
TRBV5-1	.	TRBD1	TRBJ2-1	TGCGCCAGCAGCCAAGGGACAGGGGCCACCAATGAGCAGTTCTTC	CASSQGTGATNEQFF
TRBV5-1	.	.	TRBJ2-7	TGCGCCAGCAGCCCACAAAGCGCTGAGACAGGCGAGCAGTACTTC	CASSPQSAETGEQYF
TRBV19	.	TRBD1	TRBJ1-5	TGTGCCAGTAGTACAGGGGACAGGATACGCAATCAGCCCCAGCATTTT	CASSTGDRIRNQPQHF
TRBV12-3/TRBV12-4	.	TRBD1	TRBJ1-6	TGTGCCAGCAGTAGACAGGGAGATTCACCCCTCCACTTT	CASSRQGDSPLHF
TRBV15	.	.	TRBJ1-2	TGTGCCACCAGCCTTACAAGCGCCGGCTATGGCTACACCTTC	CATSLTSAGYGYTF
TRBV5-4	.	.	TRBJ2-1	TGTGCCAGCAGACCGCGGACTCTGAATGAGCAGTTCTTC	CASRPRTLNEQFF
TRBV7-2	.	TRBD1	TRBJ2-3	TGTGCCAGCAGCTTAGCCGTACAGGGGTGGGGTGGAGTTGCAGATACGCAGTATTTT	CASSLAVQGWGGVADTQYF
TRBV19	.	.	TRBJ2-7	TGTGCCAGTAAGGCGGTCTATACCGCCTACGAGCAGTACTTC	CASKAVYTAYEQYF
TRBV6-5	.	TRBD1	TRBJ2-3	TGTGCCAGCAGCGACAGGGGTCCTCAGCGTACGCAGTATTTT	CASSDRGPQRTQYF